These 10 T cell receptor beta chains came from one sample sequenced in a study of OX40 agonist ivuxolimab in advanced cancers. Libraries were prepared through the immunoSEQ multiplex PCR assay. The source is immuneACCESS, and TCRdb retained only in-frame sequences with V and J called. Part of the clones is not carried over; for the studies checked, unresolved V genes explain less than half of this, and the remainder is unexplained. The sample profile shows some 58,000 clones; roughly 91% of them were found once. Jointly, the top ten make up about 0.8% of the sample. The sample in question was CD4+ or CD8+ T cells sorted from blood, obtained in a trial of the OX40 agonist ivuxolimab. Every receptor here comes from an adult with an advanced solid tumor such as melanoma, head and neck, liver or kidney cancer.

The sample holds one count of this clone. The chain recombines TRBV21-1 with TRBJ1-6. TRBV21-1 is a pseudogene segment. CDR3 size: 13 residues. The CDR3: CASSSGGGSPLHF. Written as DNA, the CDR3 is TGTGCCAGCAGCAGCGGGGGTGGGTCACCCCTCCACTTT.

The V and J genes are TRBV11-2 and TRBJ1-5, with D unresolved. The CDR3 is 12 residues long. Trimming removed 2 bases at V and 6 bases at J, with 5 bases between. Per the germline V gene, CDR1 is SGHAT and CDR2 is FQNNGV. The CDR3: CASSLYGQPQHF. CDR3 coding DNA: TGTGCCAGCAGCTTATATGGTCAGCCCCAGCATTTT.

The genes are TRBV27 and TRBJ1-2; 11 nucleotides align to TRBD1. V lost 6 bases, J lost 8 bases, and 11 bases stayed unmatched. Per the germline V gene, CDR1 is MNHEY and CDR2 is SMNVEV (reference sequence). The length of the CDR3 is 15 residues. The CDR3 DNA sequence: TGTGCCAGCAGGGCCCCGGGACAGGGGGGGTTCGGCTACACCTTC. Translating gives CASRAPGQGGFGYTF.

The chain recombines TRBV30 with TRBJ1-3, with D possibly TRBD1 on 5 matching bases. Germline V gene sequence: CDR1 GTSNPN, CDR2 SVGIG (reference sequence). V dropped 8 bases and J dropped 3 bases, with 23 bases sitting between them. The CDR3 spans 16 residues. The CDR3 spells CAGQRWSRDGGNTIYF. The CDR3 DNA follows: TGTGCCGGACAAAGGTGGAGCCGGGACGGTGGAAACACCATATATTTT.

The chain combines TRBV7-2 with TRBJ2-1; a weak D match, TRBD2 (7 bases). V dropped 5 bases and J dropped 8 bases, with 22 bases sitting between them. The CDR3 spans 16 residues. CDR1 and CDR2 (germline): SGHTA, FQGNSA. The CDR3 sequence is CASSHWLAEGVDEQFF. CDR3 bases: TGTGCCAGCAGCCACTGGCTAGCGGAGGGGGTCGATGAGCAGTTCTTC.

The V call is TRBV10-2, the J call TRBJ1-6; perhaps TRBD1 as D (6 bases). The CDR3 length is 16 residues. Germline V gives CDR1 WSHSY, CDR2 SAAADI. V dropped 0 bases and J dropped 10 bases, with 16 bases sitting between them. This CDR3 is CASSESRTTGNSPLHF. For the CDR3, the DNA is TGCGCCAGCAGTGAGTCTCGGACCACAGGGAACTCACCCCTCCACTTT.

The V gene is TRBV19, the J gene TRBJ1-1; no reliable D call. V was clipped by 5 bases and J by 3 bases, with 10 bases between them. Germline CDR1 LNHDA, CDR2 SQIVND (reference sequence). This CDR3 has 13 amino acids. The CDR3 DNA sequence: TGTGCCAGTAGTTACCACACGGACACTGAAGCTTTCTTT. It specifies CASSYHTDTEAFF.

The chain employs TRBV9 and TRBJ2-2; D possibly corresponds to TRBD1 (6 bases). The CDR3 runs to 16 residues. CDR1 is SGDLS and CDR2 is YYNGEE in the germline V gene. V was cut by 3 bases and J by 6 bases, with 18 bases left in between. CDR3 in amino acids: CASSAKTGIRSGELFF. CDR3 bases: TGTGCCAGCAGCGCCAAAACAGGGATACGGTCCGGGGAGCTGTTTTTT. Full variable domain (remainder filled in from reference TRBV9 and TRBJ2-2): DSGVTQTPKHLITATGQRVTLRCSPRSGDLSVYWYQQSLDQGLQFLIQYYNGEERAKGNILERFSAQQFPDLHSELNLSSLELGDSALYFCASSAKTGIRSGELFFGEGSRLTVL.

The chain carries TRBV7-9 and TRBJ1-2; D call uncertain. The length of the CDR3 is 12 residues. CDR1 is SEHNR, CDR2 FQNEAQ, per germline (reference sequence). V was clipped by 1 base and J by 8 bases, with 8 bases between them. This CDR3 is CASSLEWVGYTF. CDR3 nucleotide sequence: TGTGCCAGCAGCTTAGAGTGGGTCGGCTACACCTTC.

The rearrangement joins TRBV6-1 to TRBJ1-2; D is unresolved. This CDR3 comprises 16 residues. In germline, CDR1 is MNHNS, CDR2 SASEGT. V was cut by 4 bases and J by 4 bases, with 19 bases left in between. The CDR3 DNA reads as TGTGCCAGCAGTGTCTCCTCGGACCGACACACCTATGGCTACACCTTC. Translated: CASSVSSDRHTYGYTF.